The 18 T cell receptor beta chains listed next were all sequenced from one sample in a study of T cells after yellow fever vaccination. TCRdb called the 5' RACE reads again in MiXCR, with one record for every CDR3 protein. This sample has a few hundred thousand distinct CDR3 sequences; around 8.1% occur once, and the top ten carry 17%. Specimen: PBMCs, collected 45 days after the first yellow fever vaccination. The receptors derive from a man aged 18 to 30 who received the YFV17D yellow fever vaccine.

This clonotype was seen a few times. The rearrangement joins TRBV2 to TRBJ2-6; tentative D call: TRBD1 (6 bases). From germline, CDR1 is SNHLY and CDR2 FYNNEI. The CDR3 loop spans 18 amino acids. With 7 bases removed from V and 1 base from J, the gap between germline ends came to 20 bases. The chain's CDR3 is CASTVGQTIRSGANVLTF. The CDR3 nucleotides are TGTGCCAGCACCGTAGGACAGACCATCCGATCTGGGGCCAACGTCCTGACTTTC.

The CDR3 bases are TGTGCCAGCAGCCAAGATTGGGGTGACTATGGCTACACCTTC. Translated: CASSQDWGDYGYTF. The rearrangement links TRBV3-1 to TRBJ1-2; D not resolved. V lost 0 bases and J 3 bases, leaving 8 bases between the germline ends. CDR3 length: 14 residues. CDR1 and CDR2 from the germline V gene are LGHDT and YNNKEL (reference sequence).

V gene TRBV9 combines with J gene TRBJ1-1; TRBD1 aligns across 8 bases. This CDR3 has 18 amino acids. In germline, CDR1 is SGDLS, CDR2 YYNGEE. V shed 4 bases and J 0 bases; nucleotides not matched to a gene: 14. In DNA, the CDR3 is TGTGCCAGCAGCCCCCTCTCGACAGGGGTGGATATGAACACTGAAGCTTTCTTT. Translating gives CASSPLSTGVDMNTEAFF.

This clonotype was counted at least ten times. This sequence joins TRBV18 and TRBJ2-5; 8 bases fit TRBD2. CDR1 is KGHSH, CDR2 LQKENI, per germline. V lost 3 bases to trimming and J lost 3 bases; unmatched junction nucleotides: 0. This CDR3 is built from 13 residues. CDR3 region: CASSPGLEETQYF. The CDR3, as DNA: TGTGCCAGCTCACCGGGACTAGAAGAGACCCAGTACTTC.

This clonotype appeared a few times. The genes are TRBV7-9 and TRBJ1-2, with TRBD1 as a possible D gene (6 bases). The germline gives CDR1 SEHNR, CDR2 FQNEAQ (reference sequence). The germline V and J ends were trimmed by 4 bases and 8 bases, with 17 bases remaining between them. The CDR3 contains 14 residues. Here the CDR3 reads CASSSRQALGGYTF. The DNA of the CDR3 is TGTGCCAGCAGCTCACGACAGGCGTTAGGGGGCTACACCTTC.

Only a few counts were recorded for this clonotype. The chain joins TRBV20-1 to TRBJ2-3; D gene unclear. V was trimmed by 3 bases and J by 0 bases, leaving 13 bases between them. The CDR3 length is 15 residues. Germline CDR1 and CDR2: DFQATT and SNEGSKA (reference sequence). CDR3 nucleotide sequence: TGCAGTGCTAGGTTTCAACCCGCTAGCACAGATACGCAGTATTTT. Protein sequence: CSARFQPASTDTQYF.

This clonotype was counted between two and nine times. The J gene is TRBJ1-6, the V gene TRBV5-6; 8 nucleotides agree with TRBD1. The length of the CDR3 is 14 residues. V shed 4 bases and J 12 bases; nucleotides not matched to a gene: 9. The germline CDR1 and CDR2 sequences are SGHDT and YYEEEE. CDR3 sequence: CASSLGQGSVPLHF. The CDR3 DNA is TGTGCCAGCAGCCTAGGACAGGGTTCGGTACCCCTCCACTTT.

This clonotype was found many times. The chain recombines TRBV5-1 with TRBJ2-2; a weak D match, TRBD1 (5 bases). The CDR3 is made up of 16 amino acids. Trimming left V 4 bases short and J 4 bases short, with 17 bases between. CDR1 SGHRS and CDR2 YFSETQ come from the germline V gene. This chain's CDR3 is CASSDPNSRVTGELFF. In nucleotides, the CDR3 is TGCGCCAGCAGCGATCCCAATTCCAGGGTCACCGGGGAGCTGTTTTTT.

J is TRBJ2-1 and V is TRBV10-3, with 10 bases identical to TRBD2. The CDR3 is made up of 18 amino acids. Germline loops: CDR1 ENHRY, CDR2 SYGVKD. The V segment lost 11 bases and the J segment 9 bases; nucleotides outside the gene matches: 25. The CDR3 loop reads CALCFRRPGLATGGEQFF. Here the CDR3 DNA reads TGTGCCCTCTGTTTCCGCAGGCCGGGACTAGCGACGGGTGGTGAGCAGTTCTTC.

This clonotype was seen repeatedly, ten times or more. J is TRBJ2-1 and V is TRBV7-3, with TRBD2 matching 11 bases. CDR3 length: 14 residues. Germline V CDR1 and CDR2: SGHTA, FQGTGA. Unmatched junction bases numbered 1, after V lost 5 bases and J lost 4 bases. This CDR3 is CASSPSGGYNEQFF. CDR3 nucleotides: TGTGCCAGCAGCCCTAGCGGGGGGTACAATGAGCAGTTCTTC.

This clonotype has a handful of counts. CDR3: CASSFRPRDRGRSYNSPLHF. In DNA form, the CDR3 reads TGTGCCAGCAGCTTTAGACCCCGGGACAGGGGGCGTTCCTATAATTCACCCCTCCACTTT. This chain connects TRBV7-6 to TRBJ1-6; 12 bases align to TRBD1. V lost 3 bases to trimming and J lost 1 base; unmatched junction nucleotides: 10. The germline V gene encodes CDR1 SGHVS and CDR2 FNYEAQ. The CDR3 is made up of 20 amino acids.

The chain joins TRBV4-3 to TRBJ2-6, with 8 bases fitting TRBD1. V lost 0 bases, J lost 2 bases, and 9 bases stayed unmatched. The CDR3 is 19 amino acids. Germline V gives CDR1 LGHNA, CDR2 YSLEER. The CDR3 region has the DNA TGCGCCAGCAGCCAAGATTTGGCAGGGGGCGGTCCTGGGGCCAACGTCCTGACTTTC. It encodes CASSQDLAGGGPGANVLTF.

V and J are TRBV29-1 and TRBJ1-2; no reliable D call. Germline CDR1 and CDR2: SQVTM and ANQGSEA. V gave up 6 bases and J gave up 0 bases, with 17 bases separating them. This CDR3 spans 15 amino acids. The CDR3 loop reads CSVTGSEITNYGYTF. The CDR3 DNA sequence: TGCAGCGTGACGGGGAGCGAAATTACTAACTATGGCTACACCTTC.

J is TRBJ1-6 and V is TRBV7-9, with D uncertain. Germline V gives CDR1 SEHNR, CDR2 FQNEAQ (reference sequence). The length of the CDR3 is 16 residues. The germline V and J ends were trimmed by 3 bases and 6 bases, with 15 bases remaining between them. This CDR3 is CASSLGEAQINSPLHF. In DNA form, the CDR3 reads TGTGCCAGCAGCTTGGGCGAGGCTCAGATTAATTCACCCCTCCACTTT.

The CDR3 loop is CSARPGQNRLLALHF. In DNA form, the CDR3 reads TGCAGTGCTAGGCCGGGACAGAATCGTCTTTTGGCCCTCCACTTT. The chain uses TRBV20-1 and TRBJ1-6; TRBD1 aligns across 7 bases. The CDR3 contains 15 residues. The junction had 16 bases not matched to a gene; V was cut back by 3 bases and J by 14 bases. Germline V CDR1 and CDR2: DFQATT, SNEGSKA (reference sequence).

This rearrangement joins TRBV10-3 to TRBJ2-3; TRBD2 agrees at 8 bases. The CDR3 has 14 residues. The V gene's germline CDR1 is ENHRY and CDR2 SYGVKD. V shed 7 bases and J 2 bases; nucleotides not matched to a gene: 5. CDR3 region: CAINSGKNTDTQYF. CDR3 bases: TGTGCCATCAATAGCGGGAAGAACACAGATACGCAGTATTTT.

The rearrangement links TRBV20-1 to TRBJ1-6; TRBD1 might be the D (6 bases). Trimming stripped 3 bases from V and 8 bases from J, with 17 bases between. The germline V gene has CDR1 DFQATT and CDR2 SNEGSKA (reference sequence). This CDR3 contains 15 residues. In DNA form, the CDR3 reads TGCAGTGCTAGTTTCCGGGGGCGGTTGGATTCACCCCTCCACTTT. It encodes CSASFRGRLDSPLHF.

This clonotype was picked up a small number of times. The rearrangement joins TRBV4-1 to TRBJ1-5; D is perhaps TRBD1 (5 bases). V lost 0 bases and J 3 bases, leaving 12 bases between the germline ends. This CDR3 contains 16 residues. Germline V lookup: CDR1 MGHRA, CDR2 YSYEKL. The CDR3 sequence: CASSQESGAANQPQHF. DNA of the CDR3: TGCGCCAGCAGCCAAGAAAGCGGGGCGGCCAATCAGCCCCAGCATTTT.